One sample yielded the 23 T cell receptor beta chains listed below, sequenced in a study of blood T cell repertoires in COVID-19. TCRdb keeps only in-frame clones here, not all; method: immunoSEQ multiplex PCR. The sample contains approximately 250,000 clones, more than 70% of which appear only once. Sequencing was carried out using peripheral blood. These TCRs come from a woman at least 80 years old with COVID-19, enrolled during active disease.

The rearrangement links TRBV30 to TRBJ1-5, with 9 bases matching TRBD1. CDR3 length: 14 residues. The germline CDR1 and CDR2 sequences are GTSNPN and SVGIG (reference sequence). The J segment lost 6 bases and the V segment lost 5 bases, leaving 8 bases of the junction unmatched. The CDR3 region is CAWGTGTVSQPQHF. CDR3 bases: TGTGCCTGGGGGACAGGGACGGTAAGTCAGCCCCAGCATTTT. Based on the CDR3 plus reference TRBV30 and TRBJ1-5, the full variable domain is SQTIHQWPATLVQPVGSPLSLECTVEGTSNPNLYWYRQAAGRGLQLLFYSVGIGQISSEVPQNLSASRPQDRQFILSSKKLLLSDSGFYLCAWGTGTVSQPQHFGDGTRLSIL.

The rearrangement links TRBV30 to TRBJ1-6; TRBD1 aligns across 7 bases. The CDR3 runs to 13 residues. Germline V lookup: CDR1 GTSNPN, CDR2 SVGIG (reference sequence). V lost 4 bases and J lost 4; bases outside the gene matches: 1. The CDR3 here is CAWMGQYNSPLHF. The DNA for the CDR3 is TGTGCCTGGATGGGACAGTATAATTCACCCCTCCACTTT.

The chain links TRBV4-3 to TRBJ1-1; no reliable D call. Deletions cut 0 bases from V and 2 bases from J, with 10 bases between. CDR3 length equals 15 residues. Germline V gene data show CDR1 as LGHNA and CDR2 as YSLEER. CDR3 sequence reads: CASSQDPTANTEAFF. The CDR3, as DNA: TGCGCCAGCAGCCAAGATCCAACAGCCAACACTGAAGCTTTCTTT.

This clone was seen a single time. The V and J genes are TRBV6-1 and TRBJ1-1; D might be TRBD1 (6 bases). The V end was cut by 5 bases, the J end by 1 base, with 14 bases between. Germline V CDR1 and CDR2: MNHNS, SASEGT. This CDR3 region has 15 residues. Here the CDR3 reads CASSNLQGQNTEAFF. The DNA of the CDR3 is TGTGCCAGCAGTAACCTTCAGGGACAGAACACTGAAGCTTTCTTT.

The chain combines TRBV5-4 with TRBJ2-1, with TRBD2 matching 8 bases. The germline V gene has CDR1 SGHNT and CDR2 YYREEE (reference sequence). With V trimmed by 4 bases and J by 1 base, 7 bases remained unmatched. The CDR3 has 16 amino acids. The CDR3 sequence is CASSRSGGGSYNEQFF. The CDR3, as DNA: TGTGCCAGCAGCCGGAGCGGGGGCGGTTCCTACAATGAGCAGTTCTTC.

The chain couples TRBV6-5 to TRBJ2-7; TRBD1 matches at 10 bases. Looked up from germline, CDR1 is MNHEY and CDR2 is SVGAGI. This CDR3 has 15 residues. The junction had 5 bases not matched to a gene; V was cut back by 4 bases and J by 2 bases. The CDR3 sequence: CASSFGQGGTYEQYF. DNA of the CDR3: TGTGCCAGCAGTTTCGGACAGGGGGGAACCTACGAGCAGTACTTC.

A word on this clone: The junction does not match germline at one end; this may be a read error. The genes are TRBV7-9 and TRBJ2-5; 8 nucleotides agree with TRBD1. This CDR3 has 14 amino acids. In germline, CDR1 is SEHNR, CDR2 FQNEAQ (reference sequence). DNA of the CDR3: TGTGCCACCGAAGACAGGGGCGATCAAGTGACCCAGTACTTC. This codes for CATEDRGDQVTQYF.

The CDR3 DNA follows: TGTGCCAGCAGCCCAGGCTTACTCTCTGGAAACACCATATATTTT. Protein: CASSPGLLSGNTIYF. The chain is built from TRBV7-3 and TRBJ1-3; D uncertain. Germline-derived CDR1 and CDR2 are SGHTA and FQGTGA. The CDR3 is 15 amino acids. V was shortened by 5 bases and J by 0 bases, with 11 bases between the two germline ends.

The chain carries TRBV7-2 and TRBJ2-1, with 10 bases aligning to TRBD2. CDR1 SGHTA and CDR2 FQGNSA come from the germline V gene. The CDR3 runs 16 residues. V shed 6 bases, J shed 8 bases, and the junction held 13 bases outside the gene matches. The chain's CDR3 is CASSLLGLAYSDEQFF. The CDR3 nucleotides read TGTGCCAGCAGTCTTCTGGGACTAGCGTATAGCGATGAGCAGTTCTTC. The full variable domain, completed using reference TRBV7-2 and TRBJ2-1, is GAGVSQSPSNKVTEKGKDVELRCDPISGHTALYWYRQSLGQGLEFLIYFQGNSAPDKSGLPSDRFSAERTGGSVSTLTIQRTQQEDSAVYLCASSLLGLAYSDEQFFGPGTRLTVL.

The V and J genes are TRBV4-2 and TRBJ2-5; possible D gene TRBD2, 5 bases. The CDR3 loop spans 12 amino acids. Looked up from germline, CDR1 is LGHNA and CDR2 is YNFKEQ. With 1 base removed from V and 5 bases from J, the gap between germline ends came to 5 bases. CDR3 bases: TGTGCCAGCAGCCAAGGCGGGGAGACCCAGTACTTC. It translates to CASSQGGETQYF.

This chain uses TRBV27 with TRBJ2-1; a weak D match, TRBD1 (5 bases). Trimming removed 5 bases at V and 7 bases at J, with 21 bases between. The germline CDR1 and CDR2 sequences are MNHEY and SMNVEV (reference sequence). This CDR3 is built from 16 residues. The CDR3 is CASSPGHGRGANEQFF. The DNA for the CDR3 is TGTGCCAGCAGTCCAGGACATGGTCGTGGGGCGAATGAGCAGTTCTTC.

The chain has TRBV9 and TRBJ2-2, with a tentative D call TRBD1 (6 bases). Germline V lookup: CDR1 SGDLS, CDR2 YYNGEE. This CDR3 has 16 amino acids. The V and J ends lost 4 bases and 2 bases respectively, with 15 bases between them. The CDR3 nucleotides are TGTGCCAGCAGCTTCCTGGGGGCGGCCAACACCGGGGAGCTGTTTTTT. Residues: CASSFLGAANTGELFF.

The chain combines TRBV6-1 with TRBJ1-2; 11 nucleotides agree with TRBD1. The CDR3 consists of 15 residues. Germline V gene sequence: CDR1 MNHNS, CDR2 SASEGT. Losses at the gene ends were 5 bases for V and 3 bases for J; bases not matched to a gene: 5. CDR3 nucleotide sequence: TGTGCCAGCAGTACCGGGACAGGGGGGGACTATGGCTACACCTTC. Translating gives CASSTGTGGDYGYTF.

The chain couples TRBV14 to TRBJ2-1; a possible D gene is TRBD2 (6 bases). V lost 3 bases and J lost 3, with 18 bases in between. The CDR3 consists of 17 residues. Germline V gene lookup returns CDR1 SGHDN and CDR2 FVKESK. The CDR3 DNA is TGTGCCAGCAGCCAGACGTCCGGGAGTTTTCTCTACAATGAGCAGTTCTTC. Its protein product is CASSQTSGSFLYNEQFF.

V and J are TRBV7-8 and TRBJ2-3, with 8 bases matching TRBD1. V was clipped by 1 base and J by 11 bases; unmatched bases: 11. The length of the CDR3 is 15 residues. Germline CDR1 is SGHVS and CDR2 is FQNEAQ. CDR3: CASSLERTGLPWQYF. The CDR3 nucleotides read TGTGCCAGCAGCTTAGAGAGGACAGGGCTGCCTTGGCAGTATTTT.

This chain uses TRBV24-1 with TRBJ1-5, with 7 bases lining up with TRBD1. The CDR3 is made up of 17 amino acids. Looked up from germline, CDR1 is KGHDR and CDR2 is SFDVKD. V lost 0 bases to trimming and J lost 5 bases; unmatched junction nucleotides: 9. This CDR3 is CATSDLPHGQGDQPQHF. CDR3 DNA: TGTGCCACCAGTGATTTGCCACATGGGCAGGGGGATCAGCCCCAGCATTTT.

In the case of this clone: Other DNA sequences within the sample encode an identical CDR3. This chain connects TRBV3-1 (or the pseudogene TRBV3-2) to TRBJ1-1; D remains unclear. Germline CDR1 is LGHDT and CDR2 is YNNKEL (reference sequence). V gave up 1 base and J gave up 1 base, with 7 bases separating them. This CDR3 is 14 amino acids long. The CDR3 region is CASSQVRGNTEAFF. CDR3 coding DNA: TGTGCCAGCAGCCAAGTGCGGGGGAACACTGAAGCTTTCTTT.

The chain carries TRBV7-2 and TRBJ2-1; the D gene is possibly TRBD2 (5 bases). The ends were cut back, 5 bases at V and 1 base at J, with 9 bases in the middle. CDR3 length equals 14 residues. Germline CDR1 reads SGHTA; CDR2 reads FQGNSA. This CDR3 is CASSPPGSYNEQFF. The DNA of the CDR3 is TGTGCCAGCAGCCCACCGGGGTCCTACAATGAGCAGTTCTTC.

The V and J genes are TRBV6-6 and TRBJ1-5; weak D call: TRBD1 (6 bases). This CDR3 region has 13 residues. Looked up from germline, CDR1 is MNHNY and CDR2 is SVGAGI (reference sequence). Trimming stripped 7 bases from V and 3 bases from J, with 10 bases between. The CDR3 reads CASTKGVNQPQHF. CDR3 DNA: TGTGCCAGCACCAAGGGGGTCAATCAGCCCCAGCATTTT.

The genes are TRBV2 and TRBJ1-4, with D possibly being TRBD1 (6 bases). The germline V gene has CDR1 SNHLY and CDR2 FYNNEI. The CDR3 spans 16 residues. Trimming took 4 bases from V and 4 from J, leaving 16 bases between them. CDR3 nucleotide sequence: TGTGCCAGCAGTGTTCGGAGGACAGATCATAATGAAAAACTGTTTTTT. Protein: CASSVRRTDHNEKLFF.

The V and J genes are TRBV5-6 and TRBJ1-2; D might be TRBD1 (5 bases). Germline V gene sequence: CDR1 SGHDT, CDR2 YYEEEE. Trimming took 0 bases from V and 4 from J, leaving 13 bases between them. The CDR3 contains 15 residues. The CDR3 bases are TGTGCCAGCAGCTTGGGGAGACAGTCGGGCTATGGCTACACCTTC. This translates into CASSLGRQSGYGYTF.

The table lists this clone with a count of one. V is TRBV7-2 and J is TRBJ2-3, with 8 bases identical to TRBD2. From germline, CDR1 is SGHTA and CDR2 FQGNSA. CDR3 length equals 17 residues. V was pared by 5 bases and J by 4 bases, with 14 bases of the junction left unmatched. Written as DNA, the CDR3 is TGTGCCAGCAGCATTTTTGGCGGGGGGACGGCCTCAGATACGCAGTATTTT. Translated, it gives CASSIFGGGTASDTQYF. Complete variable domain (other parts from reference TRBV7-2 and TRBJ2-3): GAGVSQSPSNKVTEKGKDVELRCDPISGHTALYWYRQSLGQGLEFLIYFQGNSAPDKSGLPSDRFSAERTGGSVSTLTIQRTQQEDSAVYLCASSIFGGGTASDTQYFGPGTRLTVL.

This rearrangement joins TRBV7-2 to TRBJ2-2; the D is unclear. This CDR3 spans 12 amino acids. Deletions cut 9 bases from V and 1 base from J, with 6 bases between. The germline CDR1 and CDR2 sequences are SGHTA and FQGNSA. In nucleotides, the CDR3 is TGTGCCAGACAGAAGAACACCGGGGAGCTGTTTTTT. Protein: CARQKNTGELFF.